Each of the 13 T cell receptor beta chains below was sequenced from the same sample in a study of cytomegalovirus exposure and HLA in healthy donors. With 60 Vbeta and 13 Jbeta primers, the PCR was carried out. Clones were read by immunoSEQ multiplex PCR, and TCRdb kept only the in-frame ones, dropping some. The data hold roughly 63,000 clones, with roughly 70% observed a single time. Material for sequencing was PBMCs. The origin of the receptors is a man aged 50 to 60 in good health and CMV-seropositive.

This clone was detected once. The chain is built from TRBV5-6 and TRBJ1-2; D perhaps matches TRBD1 (6 bases). V lost 2 bases, J lost 4 bases, and 15 bases lay in between. This CDR3 is 15 amino acids long. The germline gives CDR1 SGHDT, CDR2 YYEEEE. CDR3 DNA sequence: TGTGCCAGCAGCTTAGGGGGTAATGGGCTCTATGGCTACACCTTC. Translated: CASSLGGNGLYGYTF. Full variable domain (outside the CDR3, taken from reference TRBV5-6 and TRBJ1-2): DAGVTQSPTHLIKTRGQQVTLRCSPKSGHDTVSWYQQALGQGPQFIFQYYEEEERQRGNFPDRFSGHQFPNYSSELNVNALLLGDSALYLCASSLGGNGLYGYTFGSGTRLTVV.

The rearrangement joins TRBV19 to TRBJ1-1; possibly TRBD1 for D (5 bases). The CDR3 is 14 residues long. V lost 3 bases, J lost 1 base, and 9 bases lay in between. The germline gives CDR1 LNHDA, CDR2 SQIVND (reference sequence). CDR3 sequence reads: CASSMYRKNTEAFF. The DNA of the CDR3 is TGTGCCAGTAGTATGTACAGGAAGAACACTGAAGCTTTCTTT. Full variable domain (remainder filled in from reference TRBV19 and TRBJ1-1): DGGITQSPKYLFRKEGQNVTLSCEQNLNHDAMYWYRQDPGQGLRLIYYSQIVNDFQKGDIAEGYSVSREKKESFPLTVTSAQKNPTAFYLCASSMYRKNTEAFFGQGTRLTVV.

This chain links TRBV30 with TRBJ1-1; 7 positions agree with TRBD1. The CDR3 covers 14 residues. The J segment lost 4 bases and the V segment lost 4 bases, leaving 9 bases of the junction unmatched. Germline V gene data show CDR1 as GTSNPN and CDR2 as SVGIG (reference sequence). CDR3 DNA: TGTGCCTGGACTGAGGGGGCCCGAGGCACTGAAGCTTTCTTT. Its translation is CAWTEGARGTEAFF.

This chain links TRBV5-1 with TRBJ1-2, with 8 nucleotides matching TRBD1. Germline loops: CDR1 SGHRS, CDR2 YFSETQ. Trimming at V came to 4 bases and at J to 6 bases, leaving 8 bases not matched to a gene. The CDR3 loop spans 14 amino acids. CDR3 DNA sequence: TGCGCCAGCAGCCCCCGACAGGGGCCAGATGGCTACACCTTC. It codes for CASSPRQGPDGYTF.

The table lists this clone with a few counts. This chain links TRBV7-2 with TRBJ2-7, with a weak D call TRBD2 (5 bases). Trimming shortened V by 8 bases and J by 4 bases, and 18 bases separated the two germline ends. From germline, CDR1 is SGHTA and CDR2 FQGNSA. This CDR3 has 14 amino acids. This CDR3 is CASSGLSRRYEQYF. The CDR3 DNA sequence: TGTGCCAGCTCTGGCCTTTCAAGGAGGTACGAGCAGTACTTC.

CDR3 loop: CASSLVGDRGPEQYF. The CDR3 DNA reads as TGTGCCAGCAGCTTGGTAGGGGACAGGGGTCCTGAGCAGTACTTC. The rearrangement links TRBV5-6 to TRBJ2-7, with TRBD1 matching over 10 bases. The length of the CDR3 is 15 residues. Germline assignment: CDR1 SGHDT and CDR2 YYEEEE. V was clipped by 0 bases and J by 7 bases; unmatched bases: 7.

This chain links TRBV19 with TRBJ1-5, with 11 bases aligning to TRBD1. Germline V CDR1 and CDR2: LNHDA, SQIVND (reference sequence). Trimming at V came to 11 bases and at J to 6 bases, leaving 9 bases not matched to a gene. The CDR3 consists of 14 residues. For the CDR3, the DNA is TGTGCCTGCGCGGACAGGGGGCATACTCAGCCCCAGCATTTT. Translated, it gives CACADRGHTQPQHF. Combining the CDR3 with reference TRBV19 and TRBJ1-5 gives the whole variable domain DGGITQSPKYLFRKEGQNVTLSCEQNLNHDAMYWYRQDPGQGLRLIYYSQIVNDFQKGDIAEGYSVSREKKESFPLTVTSAQKNPTAFYLCACADRGHTQPQHFGDGTRLSIL.

This rearrangement joins TRBV6-6 to TRBJ1-6; D is unclear. This CDR3 is 15 amino acids long. CDR1 is MNHNY, CDR2 SVGAGI, per germline (reference sequence). Trimming took 6 bases from V and 8 from J, leaving 17 bases between them. The CDR3 loop reads CASSTPELRDSPLHF. The CDR3 nucleotides read TGTGCCAGCAGCACCCCTGAACTGAGGGATTCACCCCTCCACTTT.

The chain links TRBV4-1 to TRBJ2-7; TRBD1 matches 7 bases. V trimming: 1 base; J trimming: 3 bases; junction bases outside the gene matches: 3. This CDR3 has 14 amino acids. CDR1 is MGHRA and CDR2 is YSYEKL in the germline V gene. The CDR3 nucleotides read TGCGCCAGCAGCCAAGTTGGGACAGACTACGAGCAGTACTTC. It encodes CASSQVGTDYEQYF.

The rearrangement uses TRBV5-1 and TRBJ1-1, with D possibly matching TRBD1 (5 bases). Germline V gene lookup returns CDR1 SGHRS and CDR2 YFSETQ. With 0 bases removed from V and 1 base from J, the gap between germline ends came to 10 bases. This CDR3 region has 15 residues. CDR3 protein: CASSLEGRANTEAFF. The DNA of the CDR3 is TGCGCCAGCAGCTTGGAAGGCAGGGCGAACACTGAAGCTTTCTTT.

CDR3 amino acids: CASSLGGDYGYTF. CDR3 nucleotide sequence: TGTGCCAGCAGCTTAGGAGGGGACTATGGCTACACCTTC. V gene TRBV5-4 combines with J gene TRBJ1-2; D is possibly TRBD1 (5 bases). Germline lookup yields CDR1 SGHNT and CDR2 YYREEE (reference sequence). Trimming took off 2 bases at V and 3 bases at J, with 8 bases between the two ends. This CDR3 has 13 amino acids.

This clone was seen only a few times. DNA for the CDR3: TGCAGTGCCCAAAACCCCCAGGCGCAGTATTTT. Translated: CSAQNPQAQYF. V and J are TRBV20-1 and TRBJ2-3; D is uncertain. The V and J ends lost 6 bases and 10 bases respectively, with 14 bases between them. Germline V gene lookup returns CDR1 DFQATT and CDR2 SNEGSKA (reference sequence). The CDR3 has 11 residues.

This chain uses TRBV14 with TRBJ2-7; D is uncertain. This CDR3 is 11 amino acids long. Trimming took off 1 base at V and 6 bases at J, with 4 bases between the two ends. Germline V CDR1 and CDR2: SGHDN, FVKESK. In DNA, the CDR3 is TGTGCCAGCAGCCAAGTATCCGAGCAGTACTTC. This sequence encodes CASSQVSEQYF.